This paragraph covers one TCR beta chain sequence. Profiled with immunoSEQ multiplex PCR; TCRdb holds only in-frame clones, not every one. The sample yields around 56,000 clones, more than 80% seen once. The CDR3 is made up of 11 amino acids. This sample was taken from a study of T cell responses to AZD1222 COVID-19 vaccine. The specimen comprised peripheral blood, sampled 28 days after the second AZD1222 dose. The chain recombines TRBV21-1 with TRBJ2-3; TRBD1, as called in the table, went unchecked against the DNA. TRBV21-1 is a pseudogene locus. This receptor was identified in an adult who received the AZD1222 COVID-19 vaccine. The CDR3 is CASTGRGTQYF. Written as DNA, the CDR3 is TGTGCCAGCACCGGCAGGGGTACGCAGTATTTT.